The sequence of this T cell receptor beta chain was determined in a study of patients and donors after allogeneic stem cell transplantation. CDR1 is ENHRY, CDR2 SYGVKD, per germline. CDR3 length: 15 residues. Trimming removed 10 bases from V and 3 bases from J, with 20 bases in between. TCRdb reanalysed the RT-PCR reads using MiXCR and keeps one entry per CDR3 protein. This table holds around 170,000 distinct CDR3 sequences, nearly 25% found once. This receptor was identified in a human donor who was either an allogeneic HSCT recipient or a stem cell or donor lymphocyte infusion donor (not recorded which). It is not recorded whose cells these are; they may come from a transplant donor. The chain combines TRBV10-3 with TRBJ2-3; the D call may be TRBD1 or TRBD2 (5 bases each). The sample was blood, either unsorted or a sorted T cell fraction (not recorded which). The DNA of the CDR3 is TGTGCCACCTTCCGAGGGGCGAGTGGGACAGATACGCAGTATTTT. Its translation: CATFRGASGTDTQYF.